The 3 T cell receptor beta chains given below trace back to one sample, sequenced in a study of T cell changes during pregnancy in multiple sclerosis. TCRdb's table, derived via immunoSEQ multiplex PCR, lists solely in-frame clones and lacks some. The table lists more than 85,000 clones, 94% of them singletons. Specimen: peripheral blood, collected after pregnancy. The receptor source for this set is a female donor in good health, enrolled as a control in a pregnancy study.

This chain joins TRBV14 and TRBJ2-5; 8 nucleotides align to TRBD1. Trimming removed 5 bases from V and 5 bases from J; junction bases left unmatched: 10. Germline CDR1 SGHDN, CDR2 FVKESK. This CDR3 has 15 amino acids. The chain's CDR3 is CASSTRQGRYETQYF. The CDR3 DNA is TGTGCCAGCAGCACCCGACAGGGGAGGTACGAGACCCAGTACTTC.

This clone was recorded a few times. The V gene is TRBV6-6, the J gene TRBJ2-7, with D hard to call. The CDR3 totals 12 residues. Germline values: CDR1 MNHNY, CDR2 SVGAGI (reference sequence). V was shortened by 0 bases and J by 4 bases, with 4 bases between the two germline ends. The CDR3 sequence is CASSYSRYEQYF. Here the CDR3 DNA reads TGTGCCAGCAGTTACTCGAGGTACGAGCAGTACTTC.

Here the CDR3 reads CASSKTGLGDEQFF. For the CDR3, the DNA is TGCGCCAGCAGCAAGACAGGGCTTGGAGATGAGCAGTTCTTC. V usage is TRBV5-1 and J usage is TRBJ2-1, with 7 bases identical to TRBD1. J lost 8 bases, V lost 4 bases, and 9 bases had no gene match. CDR3 length equals 14 residues. In germline, CDR1 is SGHRS, CDR2 YFSETQ.